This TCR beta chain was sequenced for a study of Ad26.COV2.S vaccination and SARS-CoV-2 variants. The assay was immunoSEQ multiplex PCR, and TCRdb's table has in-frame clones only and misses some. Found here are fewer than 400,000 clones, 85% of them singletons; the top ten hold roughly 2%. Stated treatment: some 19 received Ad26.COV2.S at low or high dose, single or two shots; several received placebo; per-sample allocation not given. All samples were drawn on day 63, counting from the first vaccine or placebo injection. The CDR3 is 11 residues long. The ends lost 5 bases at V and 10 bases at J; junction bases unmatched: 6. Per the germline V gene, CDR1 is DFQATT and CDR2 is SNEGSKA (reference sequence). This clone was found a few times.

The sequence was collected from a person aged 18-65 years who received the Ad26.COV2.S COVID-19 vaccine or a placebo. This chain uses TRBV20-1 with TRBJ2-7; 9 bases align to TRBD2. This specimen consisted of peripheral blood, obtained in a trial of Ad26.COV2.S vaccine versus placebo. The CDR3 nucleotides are TGCAGTGCTTGGCTAGCGGGGCCCCAGTACTTC. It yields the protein CSAWLAGPQYF.